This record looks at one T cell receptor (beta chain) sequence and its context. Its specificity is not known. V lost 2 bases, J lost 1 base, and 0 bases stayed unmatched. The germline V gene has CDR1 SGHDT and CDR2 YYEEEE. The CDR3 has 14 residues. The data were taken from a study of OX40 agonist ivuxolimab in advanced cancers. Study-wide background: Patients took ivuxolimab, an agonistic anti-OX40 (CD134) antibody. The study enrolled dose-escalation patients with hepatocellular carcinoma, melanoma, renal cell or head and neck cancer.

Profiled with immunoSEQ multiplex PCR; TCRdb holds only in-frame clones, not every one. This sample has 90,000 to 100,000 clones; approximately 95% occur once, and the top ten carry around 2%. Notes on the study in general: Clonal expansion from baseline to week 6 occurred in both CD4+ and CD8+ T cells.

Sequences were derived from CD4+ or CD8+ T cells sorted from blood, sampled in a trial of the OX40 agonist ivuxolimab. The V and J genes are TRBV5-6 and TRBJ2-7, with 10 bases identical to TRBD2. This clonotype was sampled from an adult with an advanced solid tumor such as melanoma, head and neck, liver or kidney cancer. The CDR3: CASSLAGGSYEQYF. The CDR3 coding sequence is TGTGCCAGCAGCTTAGCGGGAGGGTCCTACGAGCAGTACTTC.